This T cell receptor beta chain originates from a study of T cells after yellow fever vaccination. TCRdb independently ran MiXCR on the 5' RACE reads; one entry per CDR3 protein. This sample yields approximately 34,000 distinct CDR3 sequences, of which 6.6% are seen a single time; approximately 23% belongs to the top ten. Trimming removed 7 bases from V and 11 bases from J, with 20 bases in between. CDR3 size: 14 residues. The germline V gene encodes CDR1 MNHNS and CDR2 SASEGT. This clonotype has ten or more counts. Study-level points and caveats: Among primary-vaccination clones, most reappeared after the booster, at almost 98% for CD4 and about 90% for CD8.

This TCR came from a man aged 18 to 35 who received the YFV17D yellow fever vaccine. The sample consisted of PBMCs, either bulk or a sorted T-cell subset (CD4+, CD8+, memory, or dextramer-sorted; not recorded which), taken on the day of the first yellow fever vaccination. V usage is TRBV6-1 and J usage is TRBJ1-4, with D perhaps TRBD1 (5 bases). In DNA form, the CDR3 reads TGTGCCAGCACCACCAGTTGGGGGGAGGTCAAACTGTTTTTT. Protein: CASTTSWGEVKLFF.